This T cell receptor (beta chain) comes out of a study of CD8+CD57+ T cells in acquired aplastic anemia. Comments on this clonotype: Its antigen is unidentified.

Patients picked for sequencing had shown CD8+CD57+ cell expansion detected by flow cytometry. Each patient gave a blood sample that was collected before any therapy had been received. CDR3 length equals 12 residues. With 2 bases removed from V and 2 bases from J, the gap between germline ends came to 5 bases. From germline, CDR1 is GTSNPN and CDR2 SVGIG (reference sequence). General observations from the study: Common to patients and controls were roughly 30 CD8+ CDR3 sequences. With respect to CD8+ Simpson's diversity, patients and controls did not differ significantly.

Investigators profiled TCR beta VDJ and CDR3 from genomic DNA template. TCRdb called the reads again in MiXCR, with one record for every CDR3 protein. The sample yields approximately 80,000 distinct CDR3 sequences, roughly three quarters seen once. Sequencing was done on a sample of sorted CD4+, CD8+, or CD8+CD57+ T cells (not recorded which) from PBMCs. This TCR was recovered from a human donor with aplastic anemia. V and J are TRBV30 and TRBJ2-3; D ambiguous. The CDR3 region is CAWSSATDTQYF. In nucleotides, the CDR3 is TGTGCCTGGAGTAGCGCCACAGATACGCAGTATTTT.